Listed below are T cell receptor beta chains from one sample, sequenced in a study of human T cells and chemical hapten exposure. Via MiXCR, TCRdb re-called the RACE reads, giving one row per CDR3 protein. The sample contains 85,000 to 130,000 distinct CDR3 sequences, 12% of which appear only once. Sequences were derived from whole blood, sampled in connection with sensitization to the hapten diphenylcyclopropenone (DPC). The receptors were gathered from a woman aged 45-59 years with alopecia areata. Some clones in this sample may be carry-over from other donors' samples. Each CDR3 is given with its conserved first and last residue. D genes are given only for firm matches. For some rows the clone size is stated as once, few or many, or as a class when expanded; others skip it.

clone_size	cdr3_length	d_call	j_call	v_call	cdr3_aa	cdr3_nt
many	15	TRBD2	TRBJ2-3	TRBV14	CASRTSGDPTDTQYF	TGTGCCAGCAGGACCAGCGGGGACCCCACAGATACGCAGTATTTT
many	12	NA	TRBJ2-1	TRBV7-9	CASWGSGPVGPF	TGTGCCAGCTGGGGGTCGGGGCCGGTCGGCCCCTTC
many	17	NA	TRBJ2-3	TRBV7-9	CASSPRTTPTPTDTQYF	TGTGCCAGCAGCCCACGGACGACCCCTACACCCACAGATACGCAGTATTTT
NA	16	NA	TRBJ1-6	TRBV10-2	CASIPRQNLNNSPLHF	TGCGCCAGCATACCGCGACAGAACCTCAATAATTCACCCCTCCACTTT
NA	12	TRBD1	TRBJ1-2	TRBV28	CASTQTGYGYTF	TGTGCCAGCACCCAGACAGGGTACGGCTACACCTTC
NA	14	TRBD1	TRBJ2-7	TRBV6-1	CASRNSGQPLEQYF	TGTGCCAGCAGAAACTCGGGACAGCCTTTGGAGCAGTACTTC
few	11	NA	TRBJ1-1	TRBV6-6	CASTPLYEAFF	TGTGCCAGCACCCCTCTCTATGAAGCTTTCTTT
NA	15	NA	TRBJ2-1	TRBV20-1	CSASGGGSSYNEQFF	TGCAGTGCTAGTGGCGGGGGCAGCTCCTACAATGAGCAGTTCTTC
NA	16	TRBD2	TRBJ2-2	TRBV9	CASSSHASGRFRELFF	TGTGCCAGCAGCTCCCATGCTAGCGGGAGATTCAGGGAGCTGTTTTTT
NA	16	NA	TRBJ1-3	TRBV5-1	CASSLRGRETGNTIYF	TGCGCCAGCAGCTTGCGCGGCAGGGAGACTGGAAACACCATATATTTT
NA	15	NA	TRBJ1-1	TRBV5-8	CASSLGQAWNTEAFF	TGTGCCAGCAGCTTGGGACAGGCATGGAACACTGAAGCTTTCTTT
many	13	TRBD1	TRBJ1-5	TRBV20-1	CSARAQGGQPQHF	TGCAGTGCTAGAGCGCAGGGGGGTCAGCCCCAGCATTTT
few	15	NA	TRBJ2-7	TRBV20-1	CSASTSDARAYEQYF	TGCAGTGCTAGTACTTCGGACGCCAGGGCCTACGAGCAGTACTTC
NA	15	NA	TRBJ1-2	TRBV4-3	CASSPTQGGDYGYTF	TGCGCCAGCAGCCCGACCCAGGGAGGAGACTATGGCTACACCTTC
few	17	TRBD1	TRBJ1-1	TRBV6-6	CASSYSLDREGKGEAFF	TGTGCCAGCAGTTACTCGCTGGACAGGGAAGGCAAGGGTGAAGCTTTCTTT
many	15	NA	TRBJ2-7	TRBV7-2	CASSLGGQPSYEQYF	TGTGCCAGCAGCTTAGGAGGGCAGCCTTCCTACGAGCAGTACTTC
NA	15	TRBD1	TRBJ2-5	TRBV12-3/TRBV12-4	CASSSQGATYGTQYF	TGTGCCAGCAGCTCACAGGGGGCGACTTATGGGACCCAGTACTTC
NA	12	NA	TRBJ2-7	TRBV2	CASRQVTYEQYF	TGTGCCAGCCGACAGGTGACCTACGAGCAGTACTTC
few	16	NA	TRBJ2-3	TRBV9	CASSPRTHPSTDTQYF	TGTGCCAGCAGCCCTCGGACCCACCCGAGCACAGATACGCAGTATTTT